Described below is a single T cell receptor (beta chain) sequence and its context. Its antigen remains unidentified. The primer mix had 60 Vbeta and 13 Jbeta primers. Only in-frame clones appear in the TCRdb table, and some are missing; sequencing was by immunoSEQ multiplex PCR. The data contain some 180,000 clones, 9.5% of them singletons. The record originates from a study of cytomegalovirus exposure and HLA in healthy donors. Study conclusions and caveats: The only immune exposure information that was available was CMV serostatus.

This CDR3 spans 13 amino acids. With 11 bases removed from V and 0 bases from J, the gap between germline ends came to 13 bases. Germline CDR1 reads SNHLY; CDR2 reads FYNNEI. The receptor was isolated from a woman in her twenties or thirties in good health and CMV-seropositive. J is TRBJ2-5 and V is TRBV2, with D maybe TRBD2 (6 bases). The material sequenced was PBMCs. Here the CDR3 reads CASRGTYQETQYF. The CDR3 DNA reads TGTGCCTCTCGGGGGACTTACCAAGAGACCCAGTACTTC.